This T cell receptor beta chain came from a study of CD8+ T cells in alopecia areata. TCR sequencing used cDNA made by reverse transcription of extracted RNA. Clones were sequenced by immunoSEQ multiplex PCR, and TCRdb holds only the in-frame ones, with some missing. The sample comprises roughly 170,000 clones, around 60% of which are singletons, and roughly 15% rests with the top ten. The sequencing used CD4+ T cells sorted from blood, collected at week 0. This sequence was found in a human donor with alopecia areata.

The CDR3 loop is CASSPTGDTQYF. In nucleotides, the CDR3 is TGCGCCAGCAGCCCGACAGGAGATACGCAGTATTTT. The V call is TRBV5-1, the J call TRBJ2-3; maybe TRBD1 (6 bases). V was pared by 4 bases and J by 5 bases, with 8 bases between. Germline V CDR1 and CDR2: SGHRS, YFSETQ. The CDR3 extends over 12 amino acids.